Listed here are 26 T cell receptor beta chains from one sample, sequenced in a study of T cell repertoires in cytomegalovirus infection. Each CDR3 protein gets one entry after TCRdb re-called the reads with MiXCR. The sample records about 600,000 distinct CDR3 sequences, roughly 26% being singletons. The sample consisted of CD8+ T cells from PBMCs. Source of these receptors: a human donor in good health (CMV status not recorded). Some clones in this sample may be carry-over from other donors' samples.

The CDR3 DNA sequence: TGTGCCATCAGTGAGATTGGGAGCGGAGGGTACGAGCAGTACTTC. Protein: CAISEIGSGGYEQYF. The chain couples TRBV10-3 to TRBJ2-7; D may be TRBD2 (6 bases). V was trimmed by 2 bases and J by 4 bases, leaving 15 bases between them. The length of the CDR3 is 15 residues. CDR1 is ENHRY, CDR2 SYGVKD, per germline.

The rearrangement uses TRBV12-3 or TRBV12-4 and TRBJ2-3; 11 nucleotides match TRBD2. Trimming cost V 3 bases and J 4 bases; bases outside gene matches: 6. The CDR3 loop spans 16 amino acids. CDR3 in amino acids: CASSLVLAGGSDTQYF. CDR3 sequence (DNA): TGTGCCAGCAGTTTGGTGCTAGCGGGGGGATCAGATACGCAGTATTTT.

This chain connects TRBV5-4 to TRBJ2-3, with D perhaps TRBD1 (6 bases). This CDR3 has 16 amino acids. CDR1 is SGHNT and CDR2 is YYREEE in the germline V gene (reference sequence). Between the trimmed V and J ends, which lost 2 bases and 4 bases, there was a span of 17 bases. The CDR3 coding sequence is TGTGCCAGCAGCTTTGGTTTTGGGGGCTCAGCAGATACGCAGTATTTT. The encoded protein is CASSFGFGGSADTQYF.

The CDR3 DNA reads TGTGCCATCAGTGAATTTGGGGGACAGTACACCGGGGAGCTGTTTTTT. Translation: CAISEFGGQYTGELFF. The chain links TRBV10-3 to TRBJ2-2; 7 bases agree with TRBD1. The CDR3 is made up of 16 amino acids. Germline V gene lookup returns CDR1 ENHRY and CDR2 SYGVKD. V was pared by 3 bases and J by 3 bases, with 7 bases of the junction left unmatched.

The chain joins TRBV12-3 or TRBV12-4 to TRBJ2-1, with 7 bases fitting TRBD2. V shed 3 bases, J shed 0 bases, and the junction held 2 bases outside the gene matches. The CDR3 consists of 15 residues. CDR3 protein: CASSFGGNSYNEQFF. The CDR3 DNA reads TGTGCCAGCAGTTTCGGGGGGAACTCCTACAATGAGCAGTTCTTC.

This clonotype occurred many times. The genes are TRBV7-9 and TRBJ1-1; TRBD1 matches at 8 bases. V shed 4 bases, J shed 0 bases, and the junction held 4 bases outside the gene matches. CDR3 size: 15 residues. The V gene's germline CDR1 is SEHNR and CDR2 FQNEAQ (reference sequence). The CDR3 DNA sequence: TGTGCCAGCAGCTCACCCAGGGGGCTGAACACTGAAGCTTTCTTT. This sequence encodes CASSSPRGLNTEAFF.

This clonotype was observed at least ten times. CDR3 residues: CASSLYSILAIEPHEQFF. In DNA form, the CDR3 reads TGTGCCAGCAGCTTATATTCCATTTTGGCGATCGAGCCCCATGAGCAGTTCTTC. The rearrangement joins TRBV7-2 to TRBJ2-1; D gene unclear. The CDR3 consists of 18 residues. The V gene lost 2 bases and the J gene lost 8 bases, with 25 bases spanning the gap. CDR1 SGHTA and CDR2 FQGNSA come from the germline V gene.

The chain is built from TRBV7-9 and TRBJ1-4; 8 nucleotides match TRBD1. J was trimmed by 4 bases and V by 0 bases; bases with no gene match: 4. This CDR3 has 16 residues. CDR1 is SEHNR, CDR2 FQNEAQ, per germline (reference sequence). CDR3 bases: TGTGCCAGCAGCTTAGCAGACAGGGGATATAATGAAAAACTGTTTTTT. Protein: CASSLADRGYNEKLFF.

In this sample, this clonotype turned up a few times. The genes are TRBV20-1 and TRBJ1-6; maybe TRBD1 (5 bases). The germline gives CDR1 DFQATT, CDR2 SNEGSKA (reference sequence). The CDR3 totals 16 residues. V was cut by 1 base and J by 3 bases, with 13 bases left in between. This CDR3 reads CSARVWGEGYNSPLHF. The CDR3 nucleotides read TGCAGTGCTAGAGTCTGGGGCGAAGGCTATAATTCACCCCTCCACTTT.

This clonotype was seen a handful of times. V is TRBV28 and J is TRBJ2-4, with D possibly being TRBD2 (6 bases). CDR1 and CDR2 from the germline V gene are MDHEN and SYDVKM. Trimming removed 3 bases from V and 3 bases from J, with 9 bases in between. The CDR3 is 14 residues long. The CDR3 spells CASSLRGIKNIQYF. CDR3 bases: TGTGCCAGCAGTTTGCGGGGAATCAAAAACATTCAGTACTTC.

This clonotype was found many times. The CDR3 region is CASSLYMDGYTF. As DNA, the CDR3 is TGTGCCAGCAGCTTATACATGGATGGCTACACCTTC. This chain uses TRBV7-2 with TRBJ1-2; D gene unclear. The CDR3 contains 12 residues. CDR1 is SGHTA and CDR2 is FQGNSA in the germline V gene. With 2 bases removed from V and 6 bases from J, the gap between germline ends came to 7 bases.

This clonotype has at least ten counts. The chain joins TRBV6-2 or TRBV6-3 to TRBJ1-1; a weak D match, TRBD1 (6 bases). The CDR3 has 14 residues. Germline CDR1 is MNHEY and CDR2 is SVGEGT. With 5 bases removed from V and 0 bases from J, the gap between germline ends came to 10 bases. The CDR3 loop is CASSPSGVNTEAFF. DNA for the CDR3: TGTGCCAGCAGTCCCTCAGGGGTGAACACTGAAGCTTTCTTT.

The chain couples TRBV2 to TRBJ2-1, with D possibly being TRBD1 (6 bases). The germline CDR1 and CDR2 sequences are SNHLY and FYNNEI. Trimming took off 7 bases at V and 5 bases at J, with 18 bases between the two ends. This CDR3 has 15 amino acids. The CDR3 spells CASTEEQGFNNEQFF. In DNA, the CDR3 is TGTGCCAGCACCGAGGAGCAGGGGTTCAACAATGAGCAGTTCTTC.

The rearrangement uses TRBV7-9 and TRBJ2-3, with 8 bases aligning to TRBD2. CDR3 length: 15 residues. The J segment lost 2 bases and the V segment lost 5 bases, leaving 6 bases of the junction unmatched. In germline, CDR1 is SEHNR, CDR2 FQNEAQ (reference sequence). CDR3 nucleotides: TGTGCCAGCAGCGTTGGGACTAGATACACAGATACGCAGTATTTT. The encoded protein is CASSVGTRYTDTQYF.

The V and J genes are TRBV24-1 and TRBJ2-1, with TRBD1 matching over 9 bases. There are 15 residues in the CDR3. Germline CDR1 and CDR2: KGHDR and SFDVKD. With V trimmed by 3 bases and J by 8 bases, 7 bases remained unmatched. The CDR3 protein is CATSDPPGTGHEQFF. The CDR3 DNA reads as TGTGCCACCAGTGATCCCCCCGGGACAGGGCATGAGCAGTTCTTC.

This clonotype has more than one count but fewer than ten. This chain joins TRBV27 and TRBJ1-4, with D uncertain. The CDR3 covers 13 residues. Germline CDR1 MNHEY, CDR2 SMNVEV (reference sequence). V lost 1 base and J 8 bases, leaving 8 bases between the germline ends. CDR3 sequence (DNA): TGTGCCAGCAGTTTATACCTAAAAGAAAAACTGTTTTTT. Translating gives CASSLYLKEKLFF. The full variable domain, its missing parts supplied by reference TRBV27 and TRBJ1-4, is EAQVTQNPRYLITVTGKKLTVTCSQNMNHEYMSWYRQDPGLGLRQIYYSMNVEVTDKGDVPEGYKVSRKEKRNFPLILESPSPNQTSLYFCASSLYLKEKLFFGSGTQLSVL.

V usage is TRBV4-2 and J usage is TRBJ1-1; D is undetermined. V was pared by 0 bases and J by 6 bases, with 14 bases between. There are 15 residues in the CDR3. In germline, CDR1 is LGHNA, CDR2 YNFKEQ. For the CDR3, the DNA is TGTGCCAGCAGCCAAGATCTCCTCGAGGTGTCTGAAGCTTTCTTT. Amino acids: CASSQDLLEVSEAFF.

This clonotype came up a few times. V gene TRBV28 combines with J gene TRBJ1-6, with D possibly matching TRBD1 (6 bases). This CDR3 region has 14 residues. The germline V gene encodes CDR1 MDHEN and CDR2 SYDVKM. V lost 6 bases, J lost 5 bases, and 11 bases lay in between. CDR3 region: CASRFEGDNSPLHF. In DNA form, the CDR3 reads TGTGCCAGCAGATTCGAGGGGGATAATTCACCCCTCCACTTT.

As to this clonotype: A much larger clone differs by one base, so this may be a read error. The chain couples TRBV7-6 to TRBJ2-5, with D possibly being TRBD1 (5 bases). The CDR3 runs 11 residues. The V gene lost 7 bases and the J gene lost 5 bases, with 8 bases spanning the gap. Germline V gene sequence: CDR1 SGHVS, CDR2 FNYEAQ. DNA for the CDR3: TGTGCCAGCAACAGGACGGAGACCCAGTACTTC. This encodes CASNRTETQYF.

The CDR3: CASISFFGGGPYNEQFF. The CDR3 region has the DNA TGTGCCAGCATTAGTTTTTTTGGGGGGGGGCCTTACAATGAGCAGTTCTTC. V and J are TRBV27 and TRBJ2-1; possibly TRBD2 for D (7 bases). The CDR3 totals 17 residues. Germline-derived CDR1 and CDR2 are MNHEY and SMNVEV (reference sequence). With 7 bases removed from V and 4 bases from J, the gap between germline ends came to 23 bases.

This clonotype was seen a handful of times. The V and J genes are TRBV19 and TRBJ1-1; D gene unclear. Trimming shortened V by 6 bases and J by 1 base, and 15 bases separated the two germline ends. The CDR3 is 15 amino acids. CDR1 and CDR2 (germline): LNHDA, SQIVND (reference sequence). CDR3 nucleotide sequence: TGTGCCAGTAGACTCGGCAGAAACGAGAACACTGAAGCTTTCTTT. It codes for CASRLGRNENTEAFF. Full variable domain (rest looked up from reference TRBV19 and TRBJ1-1): DGGITQSPKYLFRKEGQNVTLSCEQNLNHDAMYWYRQDPGQGLRLIYYSQIVNDFQKGDIAEGYSVSREKKESFPLTVTSAQKNPTAFYLCASRLGRNENTEAFFGQGTRLTVV.

This CDR3 reads CASGLAVAYNEQFF. Written as DNA, the CDR3 is TGCGCCAGCGGACTAGCGGTTGCCTACAATGAGCAGTTCTTC. The chain links TRBV5-1 to TRBJ2-1, with 10 bases fitting TRBD2. Germline V gene data show CDR1 as SGHRS and CDR2 as YFSETQ. There are 14 residues in the CDR3. V shed 7 bases, J shed 2 bases, and the junction held 3 bases outside the gene matches.

The table lists this clonotype with many counts. The chain carries TRBV28 and TRBJ2-3, with TRBD1 matching over 7 bases. Trimming at V came to 6 bases and at J to 2 bases, leaving 8 bases not matched to a gene. CDR1 and CDR2 (germline): MDHEN, SYDVKM. This CDR3 spans 15 amino acids. The DNA for the CDR3 is TGTGCCAGCAGCCGAACAGGGGATCCCACAGATACGCAGTATTTT. Its translation: CASSRTGDPTDTQYF.

The V and J genes are TRBV6-6 and TRBJ1-2, with D unclear. The CDR3 is 18 residues long. CDR1 is MNHNY and CDR2 is SVGAGI in the germline V gene (reference sequence). The V and J ends lost 0 bases and 3 bases respectively, with 20 bases between them. The CDR3 sequence: CASSYSMSESGGDYGYTF. CDR3 bases: TGTGCCAGCAGTTACTCGATGTCAGAGTCAGGCGGGGACTATGGCTACACCTTC.

There are many counts of this clonotype. The V and J genes are TRBV6-2 or TRBV6-3 and TRBJ2-7; possible D gene TRBD2, 5 bases. CDR1 is MNHEY and CDR2 is SVGEGT in the germline V gene. The CDR3 is 17 residues long. Trimming pared 4 bases from V and 4 bases from J, leaving 23 bases between. CDR3 region: CASSSLRPPIGLYEQYV. The DNA for the CDR3 is TGTGCCAGCAGTTCCCTTAGACCCCCCATCGGACTTTACGAGCAGTACGTC.

This chain uses TRBV7-9 with TRBJ2-5, with D tentatively TRBD2 (5 bases). Per the germline V gene, CDR1 is SEHNR and CDR2 is FQNEAQ (reference sequence). V was pared by 3 bases and J by 0 bases, with 8 bases between. This CDR3 is 14 amino acids long. The CDR3 sequence is CASSFSGNQETQYF. The CDR3 DNA reads as TGTGCCAGCAGCTTTTCCGGGAACCAAGAGACCCAGTACTTC.